This TCR beta chain derives from a study of blood T cell repertoires in COVID-19. Profiled with immunoSEQ multiplex PCR; TCRdb holds only in-frame clones, not every one. The table includes hundreds of thousands of clones, over 85% detected once. CDR3 size: 15 residues. V gave up 6 bases and J gave up 0 bases, with 12 bases separating them. This TCR was recovered from a woman aged 25 to 39 with COVID-19, enrolled during active disease. The gene calls are TRBV23-1 and TRBJ2-4; D not resolved. TRBV23-1 carries the ORF label, with uncertain function. What was sequenced was peripheral blood. The DNA for the CDR3 is TGCGCCAGCAGGTGTTCAGCGCTAGCCAAAAACATTCAGTACTTC. Amino acid sequence: CASRCSALAKNIQYF.